The rows below give T cell receptor beta chains drawn from one sample of a study of beta chain features in type 1 diabetes. The protocol was immunoSEQ multiplex PCR, while the TCRdb copy is restricted to in-frame clones and leaves out a portion. The data contain approximately 250,000 clones, around 22% of them singletons. The sequencing sample was made of naive CD4+ T cells from blood. These receptors were obtained from a woman aged 25 to 45 with type 1 diabetes. Both conserved end residues are part of each CDR3. Each record gives: CDR3 DNA, CDR3 protein, V gene, clone size, D gene, J gene. The D gene is left open where the match is weak. Size is stated for part of the rows, as once, few or many counts, or as a class when the clone is expanded.

TGTGCCAGCAGCTTAGGGGCTAGCGGACCCCAAGAGACCCAGTACTTC	CASSLGASGPQETQYF	TRBV11-1	NA	TRBD2	TRBJ2-5
TGCAGCGTTGACGGAATAAGGACAGGGTTCACTGAAGCTTTCTTT	CSVDGIRTGFTEAFF	TRBV29-1	few	TRBD1	TRBJ1-1
TGTGCCAGCAGCGTAGGGACAGGACGTCCCTCCTACGAGCAGTACTTC	CASSVGTGRPSYEQYF	TRBV9	NA	TRBD1	TRBJ2-7
TGTGCCTGGAACTCCGACAATGAGCAGTTCTTC	CAWNSDNEQFF	TRBV30	few	NA	TRBJ2-1
TGTGCCAGCAGCTTAGTGCTAGCGGGTCCGACAGATACGCAGTATTTT	CASSLVLAGPTDTQYF	TRBV7-9	NA	TRBD2	TRBJ2-3
TGTGCCAGCAGCCAAGTGGGAGGGGACACCGGGGAGCTGTTTTTT	CASSQVGGDTGELFF	TRBV4-2	NA	TRBD2	TRBJ2-2
TGCGCCAGCAGCCATACAGGGTTGGCTAATGAAAAACTGTTTTTT	CASSHTGLANEKLFF	TRBV4-1	once	NA	TRBJ1-4
TGCAGTGCTGTCTACTTCTACGAGCAGTACTTC	CSAVYFYEQYF	TRBV20-1	NA	NA	TRBJ2-7
TGTGCCAGCAGCCCGCGAGCTAACTATGGCTACACCTTC	CASSPRANYGYTF	TRBV9	NA	NA	TRBJ1-2
TGTGCCAGCAGCTTCACCGGGACTAGCGGGATCGGTATCTACGAGCAGTACTTC	CASSFTGTSGIGIYEQYF	TRBV7-2	few	TRBD2	TRBJ2-7
TGTGCCTGGACCCCGGGACTAGCGGGAGAAGGTGAGACCCAGTACTTC	CAWTPGLAGEGETQYF	TRBV30	NA	TRBD2	TRBJ2-5
TGTGCCAGCAGCTTCCGGGGGGGCTACACCTTC	CASSFRGGYTF	TRBV5-6	NA	NA	TRBJ1-2
TGTGCCACCAGCGAGGCCCTGGGGCGTTATGGCTACACCTTC	CATSEALGRYGYTF	TRBV15	NA	NA	TRBJ1-2
TGTGCCAGCTCAATCCCGACAGGGGACTACGAGCAGTACTTC	CASSIPTGDYEQYF	TRBV28	few	TRBD1	TRBJ2-7
TGTGCCAGCCGGTGGGAGCAGTACTTC	CASRWEQYF	TRBV27	NA	NA	TRBJ2-7
TGTGCCAGCAGTGAACAGGTCTACGAGCAGTACTTC	CASSEQVYEQYF	TRBV2	NA	NA	TRBJ2-7
TGCAGCGTTGACAGGGGGCTGGGCTATGGCTACACCTTC	CSVDRGLGYGYTF	TRBV29-1	NA	TRBD1	TRBJ1-2
TGTGCCAGCAGCTTAACATCCAACGAGACCCAGTACTTC	CASSLTSNETQYF	TRBV7-9	NA	NA	TRBJ2-5
TGCAGCGCCGATAGCGGGAGGAGTAACAATGAGCAGTTCTTC	CSADSGRSNNEQFF	TRBV29-1	few	TRBD2	TRBJ2-1
TGTGCCAGCAGCCCTGCGGGGGGGCGTGTAGATACGCAGTATTTT	CASSPAGGRVDTQYF	TRBV7-2	NA	TRBD2	TRBJ2-3
TGCGCCAGCAGCCAAGTGAGTCTAGCGGGAAACAATGAGCAGTTCTTC	CASSQVSLAGNNEQFF	TRBV4-1	few	TRBD2	TRBJ2-1
TGTGCCAGCAGTGAATTGGGGGGGCAGGAGTTAGATACGCAGTATTTT	CASSELGGQELDTQYF	TRBV6-1	few	NA	TRBJ2-3
TGCAGCGCTAGAGACTACGAGCAGTACTTC	CSARDYEQYF	TRBV29-1	NA	NA	TRBJ2-7
TGTGCCTGGAGGCAAGCGGGAGGGCTCGTTGAGCAGTTCTTC	CAWRQAGGLVEQFF	TRBV30	NA	TRBD2	TRBJ2-1
TGTGCCTGGAGTGGGGGACAGGGGGGTCAGCCCCAGCATTTT	CAWSGGQGGQPQHF	TRBV30	NA	TRBD1	TRBJ1-5
TGTGCCAGCACCCCGAACCAGGCCACCTATGGCTACACCTTC	CASTPNQATYGYTF	TRBV28	NA	NA	TRBJ1-2
TGTGCCAGTACTACAGGGATCACAGATACGCAGTATTTT	CASTTGITDTQYF	TRBV19	NA	NA	TRBJ2-3
TGTGCCAGCAGCTCGGGAGTCCGTCAGCCCCAGCATTTT	CASSSGVRQPQHF	TRBV11-1	NA	NA	TRBJ1-5
TGTGCCAGCAGCTTAGAGGCTGGACTTCCCGGGACCCAGTACTTC	CASSLEAGLPGTQYF	TRBV7-9	NA	NA	TRBJ2-5
TGTGCCAGCAGCTTTCTAGCGGGACACACAGATACGCAGTATTTT	CASSFLAGHTDTQYF	TRBV11-2	NA	TRBD2	TRBJ2-3
TGCGCCAGCAGCCCCGGGACTAGCGGGAGGCTTCAGATTGATACGCAGTATTTT	CASSPGTSGRLQIDTQYF	TRBV5-1	NA	TRBD2	TRBJ2-3
TGCGCCAGCAGCCTGGGGGCGGGGCAAGAGACCCAGTACTTC	CASSLGAGQETQYF	TRBV5-1	NA	NA	TRBJ2-5
TGTGCCAGTAGTATAGTCGGGGTGAACACTGAAGCTTTCTTT	CASSIVGVNTEAFF	TRBV19	NA	NA	TRBJ1-1
TGTGCCAGCAGAGGTGACAGCTCCTACGAGCAGTACTTC	CASRGDSSYEQYF	TRBV27	NA	NA	TRBJ2-7
TGTGCCAGCCACGCCCGGGGTGAAGCTTTCTTT	CASHARGEAFF	TRBV25-1	few	NA	TRBJ1-1
TGTGCCAGCTCACCAGAGGTGGTCAATGAGCAGTTCTTC	CASSPEVVNEQFF	TRBV18	few	NA	TRBJ2-1
TGTGCCAGCAGGACGGTAGCGGGACGAGAGACCCAGTACTTC	CASRTVAGRETQYF	TRBV27	NA	TRBD2	TRBJ2-5
TGTGCCAGCAGCCCACAGGGTGCCCTCAATGGCTACACCTTC	CASSPQGALNGYTF	TRBV7-9	NA	NA	TRBJ1-2
TGTGCCAGCAGCCCCTCTGTGCGGGTCTCTGGGGCCAACGTCCTGACTTTC	CASSPSVRVSGANVLTF	TRBV7-8	few	NA	TRBJ2-6
TGTGCCATCAGTCTGGGGGGGACCGGGGGCGATGAGCAGTTCTTC	CAISLGGTGGDEQFF	TRBV10-3	NA	NA	TRBJ2-1
TGTGCCAGCACCTTCGACAGGGCCTATGGCTACACCTTC	CASTFDRAYGYTF	TRBV27	few	TRBD1	TRBJ1-2
TGCGCCAGCAGCTTGTCTTTCTTCTTGAACACTGAAGCTTTCTTT	CASSLSFFLNTEAFF	TRBV5-1	NA	NA	TRBJ1-1
TGCGCCAGCAGCGCGGGGGACTCCACACTACAAGAGACCCAGTACTTC	CASSAGDSTLQETQYF	TRBV5-1	few	TRBD2	TRBJ2-5
TGTGCCAGCAGTTGGGGCCCAGGCGCGTACGAGCAGTACTTC	CASSWGPGAYEQYF	TRBV28	few	NA	TRBJ2-7
TGTGCCTGGAGTGGCGGACATCAGGACAGGGCCGATGGCTACACCTTC	CAWSGGHQDRADGYTF	TRBV30	NA	TRBD1	TRBJ1-2
TGCGCCAGCAGCCGGGGGAGGGCTAGCGTCTACGAGCAGTACTTC	CASSRGRASVYEQYF	TRBV4-1	NA	TRBD2	TRBJ2-7
TGTGCCAGCTCGCTTAACAGGGGAACCAGAGATACGCAGTATTTT	CASSLNRGTRDTQYF	TRBV18	NA	TRBD1	TRBJ2-3
TGTGCCTGGAGTGTATTGGGGGGACCTCAAGAGACCCAGTACTTC	CAWSVLGGPQETQYF	TRBV30	few	NA	TRBJ2-5
TGTGCCAGCAGCTTAGCGGCCAACGCACAAAATACGCAGTATTTT	CASSLAANAQNTQYF	TRBV7-9	NA	NA	TRBJ2-3
TGTGCCAGCAGCTTAACCCACAACAGCGGGACTATTAGCAATGAGCAGTTCTTC	CASSLTHNSGTISNEQFF	TRBV7-2	NA	TRBD2	TRBJ2-1
TGTGCCAGCACTTCCGGGGAAGCGAACACCGGGGAGCTGTTTTTT	CASTSGEANTGELFF	TRBV9	few	NA	TRBJ2-2
TGTGCCAGCAGCTTTATGCAGTCTAGCACAGATACGCAGTATTTT	CASSFMQSSTDTQYF	TRBV11-3	NA	NA	TRBJ2-3
TGTGCCAGCAGCGCCGGGACTCTTGCGGAGACCCAGTACTTC	CASSAGTLAETQYF	TRBV11-2	few	NA	TRBJ2-5
TGTGCCTGGAGATTAGCAGCGACAGATACGCAGTATTTT	CAWRLAATDTQYF	TRBV30	few	NA	TRBJ2-3